This is a list of T cell receptor beta chains from one sample in a study of blood T cell repertoires in COVID-19. This table comes from immunoSEQ multiplex PCR, and its TCRdb copy is limited to in-frame clones, with some not included. This sample has roughly 87,000 clones, with 60% to 80% found just once. Sequenced input: peripheral blood. These receptors originate from a woman aged 45-60 years with acute or convalescent COVID-19. Both conserved end residues are part of each CDR3. A D gene is named only where the DNA matches it firmly. Clone size appears in some rows only: once, few, many, or a class for an expanded clone.

NA,NA,TRBJ1-2,TRBV28,TGTGCCAGCAGGCTCCGGGACCTCGGGACTTTGAGCTATGGCTACACCTTC,CASRLRDLGTLSYGYTF
NA,NA,TRBJ2-1,TRBV7-2,TGTGCCAGCAGCCTTCTATCCAATGAGCAGTTCTTC,CASSLLSNEQFF
NA,NA,TRBJ1-1,TRBV6-5,TGTGCCAGCAGTCCAACACAGACTGAAGCTTTCTTT,CASSPTQTEAFF
NA,NA,TRBJ2-2,TRBV5-6,TGTGCCAGCAGCTCAGACCTAGCTGGGGAGCTGTTTTTT,CASSSDLAGELFF
NA,TRBD2,TRBJ2-1,TRBV7-2,TGTGCCAGCAGCTTAGAAGGAAGCGGGGGGTACAATGAGCAGTTCTTC,CASSLEGSGGYNEQFF
NA,NA,TRBJ2-2,TRBV14,TGTGCCAGCAGCCAAGCGGGACACGGCACCGGGGAGCTGTTTTTT,CASSQAGHGTGELFF
NA,TRBD1,TRBJ1-2,TRBV19,TGTGCCAGTAGTCCCCCCCGGACAGGGACTCCTACTTACTATGGCTACACCTTC,CASSPPRTGTPTYYGYTF
once,NA,TRBJ2-3,TRBV5-1,TGCGCCAGCAGCTTGGGGTCGACAGTTGGTACAGATACGCAGTATTTT,CASSLGSTVGTDTQYF
few,NA,TRBJ1-1,TRBV19,TGTGCCAGTAAGAACACCCCGGGGGGCACTGAAGCTTTCTTT,CASKNTPGGTEAFF
NA,TRBD1,TRBJ1-2,TRBV7-2,TGTGCCAGCAGCTTAGAACCCGGACAGGGGGTTGTCTATGGCTACACCTTC,CASSLEPGQGVVYGYTF
few,NA,TRBJ1-5,TRBV28,TGTGCCAGCAGGCCGGGACAATATCAGCCCCAGCATTTT,CASRPGQYQPQHF
NA,NA,TRBJ2-3,TRBV6-5,TGTGCCAGCAGCTTCGGGGGAAGCACAGATACGCAGTATTTT,CASSFGGSTDTQYF
once,TRBD1,TRBJ1-6,TRBV2,TGTGCCAGCAGTGAGGACAGGGGCGGTTCACCCCTCCACTTT,CASSEDRGGSPLHF
NA,NA,TRBJ1-2,TRBV7-2,TGTGCCAGCAGCTTAGGTGACGGGGGTTGGAGTGGCTACACCTTC,CASSLGDGGWSGYTF
NA,TRBD1,TRBJ2-5,TRBV9,TGTGCCAGCAGCGTAGGGAACAGGGGTGAGACCCAGTACTTC,CASSVGNRGETQYF
once,NA,TRBJ1-4,TRBV19,TGTGCCAGTAGTCCCTGGGGCCCCGAGGCGCACGAACTGTTTTTT,CASSPWGPEAHELFF
NA,NA,TRBJ2-1,TRBV11-3,TGTGCCAGCAGCCGCCCCCATCCCGGTTTCGATGAGCAGTTCTTC,CASSRPHPGFDEQFF